A selection of T cell receptor beta chains follows, all from one sample in a study of beta chain features in type 1 diabetes. The repertoire was sequenced with immunoSEQ multiplex PCR; TCRdb's copy has only in-frame clones and lacks some. This sample carries 150,000 or so clones, around 8.3% of them seen once, and the ten largest clones take approximately 0.56%. The source material was central memory CD4+ T cells from blood. The receptors were gathered from a woman aged 18-29 years with type 1 diabetes. CDR3s include the opening cysteine and the closing phenylalanine or tryptophan. D genes are given only for firm matches. Rows give clone size only sometimes, using once, few, many, or a class for an expanded clone.

clone_size	d_call	v_call	cdr3_length	j_call	cdr3_nt	cdr3_aa
-	-	TRBV7-9	14	TRBJ2-3	TGTGCCAGCAGCCCTAGACTAGGAACAGATACGCAGTATTTT	CASSPRLGTDTQYF
-	TRBD1	TRBV9	15	TRBJ2-2	TGTGCCAGCAGCGTGGACAGGGCGAACACCGGGGAGCTGTTTTTT	CASSVDRANTGELFF
-	-	TRBV4-3	15	TRBJ2-7	TGCGCCAGCAGCCAAGAGGCAGGCAGCTCTCTAGGGGTTTCATTC	CASSQEAGSSLGVSF
few	TRBD2	TRBV28	14	TRBJ2-7	TGTGCCAGCAGTTCTGCTAGCGGGTACTACGAGCAGTACTTC	CASSSASGYYEQYF
few	TRBD2	TRBV7-2	15	TRBJ2-5	TGTGCCAGCAGCCACAGACTAGCGGGTCAAGAGACCCAGTACTTC	CASSHRLAGQETQYF
-	-	TRBV7-3	17	TRBJ2-1	TGTGCCAGCAGCTCCCCGCGGGGGCGGGAGTCCAACAATGAGCAGTTCTTC	CASSSPRGRESNNEQFF
-	TRBD2	TRBV25-1	13	TRBJ2-4	TGTGCCAGCAGTGAGGGACTAGAAAACATTCAGTACTTC	CASSEGLENIQYF
few	-	TRBV5-1	14	TRBJ1-1	TGCGCCAGCAGCCCTAAAACGGGGGGCACTGAAGCTTTCTTT	CASSPKTGGTEAFF
-	-	TRBV5-4	16	TRBJ2-2	TGTGCCAGCAGCAGAGAATCCGGGTCCCGAACCGGGGAGCTGTTTTTT	CASSRESGSRTGELFF
-	-	TRBV11-2	11	TRBJ1-2	TGTGCCAGCAGCAACCAGTATGGCTACACCTTC	CASSNQYGYTF
-	-	TRBV2	15	TRBJ2-3	TGTGCCAGCAGTGAACAGGGCCCTAGCACAGATACGCAGTATTTT	CASSEQGPSTDTQYF
-	-	TRBV6-5	14	TRBJ1-6	TGTGCCAGCAGTTCCCCAAGGGGGAATTCACCCCTCCACTTT	CASSSPRGNSPLHF
-	-	TRBV7-9	14	TRBJ1-1	TGTGCCAGCAGCTCCAGGGTTGCTATATATGGAGCTTTCTTT	CASSSRVAIYGAFF
many	TRBD1	TRBV15	15	TRBJ2-7	TGTGCCACCAGCGCCCTCGGGACAGGGCTGGCCGAGCAGTACTTC	CATSALGTGLAEQYF
-	TRBD1	TRBV25-1	14	TRBJ1-1	TGTGCCAGCAGTACCCAAACAGGGGGCACTGAAGCTTTCTTT	CASSTQTGGTEAFF
few	-	TRBV29-1	13	TRBJ1-1	TGCAGCGCCCCCGGTGGGGCCCACACTGAAGCTTTCTTT	CSAPGGAHTEAFF
few	-	TRBV20-1	11	TRBJ1-2	TGCAGTGCGCCGGACAGTCCTCAGTACACCTTC	CSAPDSPQYTF
-	-	TRBV19	14	TRBJ1-2	TGTGCCAGTAGACCGTTGGACACGGGCTATGGCTACACCTTC	CASRPLDTGYGYTF
-	-	TRBV27	13	TRBJ1-2	TGTGCCAGCAGTTCTACGGTTAACTATGGCTACACCTTC	CASSSTVNYGYTF
-	TRBD1	TRBV19	16	TRBJ1-2	TGTGCCAGTAGCACCCGTACCGGACAGGGAAACTATGGCTACACCTTC	CASSTRTGQGNYGYTF
few	-	TRBV6-1	17	TRBJ1-6	TGTGCCAGCAGTGCCTCGCCCTCAGGGGCGCGCGAATCACCCCTCCACTTT	CASSASPSGARESPLHF
-	TRBD1	TRBV11-2	14	TRBJ1-6	TGTGCCAGCAGCCAACCGGGACAGCTTTCACCCCTCCACTTT	CASSQPGQLSPLHF
few	TRBD2	TRBV4-3	17	TRBJ2-1	TGCGCCAGCAGCCAACTCCTGACTAGCGGGAGTCCGCATGAGCAGTTCTTC	CASSQLLTSGSPHEQFF
-	-	TRBV20-1	11	TRBJ2-1	TGCAGTGCCAGTTCGGACTACTCGAGGTTCTTC	CSASSDYSRFF
-	-	TRBV15	15	TRBJ2-7	TGTGCCACCAGCAGCCTTAGTCTCGGGGTCAACGAGCAGTACTTC	CATSSLSLGVNEQYF
-	TRBD1	TRBV27	15	TRBJ2-7	TGTGCCAGCAGTTTAGAAGGGGGCTACGGCTACGAGCAGTACTTC	CASSLEGGYGYEQYF
few	-	TRBV11-3	13	TRBJ2-5	TGTGCCAGCACCCTAGGTGCGCAAGAGACCCAGTACTTC	CASTLGAQETQYF
few	-	TRBV5-1	14	TRBJ2-2	TGCGCCAGCAGCCTGACTAGAACCGCCGGGGAGCTGTTTTTT	CASSLTRTAGELFF
-	-	TRBV7-2	12	TRBJ2-1	TGTGCCAGCAGCTTAAAAGGGGCGCAACAGTTCTTC	CASSLKGAQQFF
few	-	TRBV7-2	12	TRBJ1-2	TGTGCCAGCAGCCACGGGACAATGGGCTACACCTTC	CASSHGTMGYTF
few	TRBD1	TRBV19	14	TRBJ2-7	TGTGCCAGTAGGCGAGGGACAGAGCCCTACGAGCAGTACTTC	CASRRGTEPYEQYF
few	TRBD1	TRBV5-1	14	TRBJ2-1	TGCGCCAGCAGCTTGTACAGGGGGTACAATGAGCAGTTCTTC	CASSLYRGYNEQFF
-	TRBD2	TRBV10-3	14	TRBJ2-7	TGTGCCATCAAAGCGGGGGGCAGGTCCTACGAGCAGTACTTC	CAIKAGGRSYEQYF
-	TRBD1	TRBV6-6	11	TRBJ1-2	TGTGCCACCAGGACAGGGGATGGCTACACCTTC	CATRTGDGYTF
-	-	TRBV6-5	15	TRBJ2-4	TGTGCCAGCAGTTACTCAAGTAGGGAGCGGAACATTCAGTACTTC	CASSYSSRERNIQYF
few	TRBD1	TRBV30	13	TRBJ2-1	TGTGCCTGGACCCGATCAGGGGGTCTTGAGCAGTTCTTC	CAWTRSGGLEQFF
few	-	TRBV6-5	15	TRBJ1-4	TGTGCCAGCAGCCTCAGTCAGCCTAGGGGTGAAAAACTGTTTTTT	CASSLSQPRGEKLFF
few	-	TRBV30	13	TRBJ1-2	TGTGCCTGGAGTAGCGATCGTTTCTATGGCTACACCTTC	CAWSSDRFYGYTF
-	-	TRBV29-1	12	TRBJ1-4	TGCAGCGGGCGGGGGGCAGGTGAAAAACTGTTTTTT	CSGRGAGEKLFF
-	TRBD1	TRBV10-3	15	TRBJ2-7	TGTGCCATCAGTGCCCCCCTGACAGGGTCCTACGAGCAGTACTTC	CAISAPLTGSYEQYF
-	TRBD1	TRBV7-3	14	TRBJ2-7	TGTGCCAGCAGCTTAGTGACAGGGACCAACGAGCAGTACTTC	CASSLVTGTNEQYF
few	-	TRBV7-6	16	TRBJ2-1	TGTGCCAGCAGCTTTTCAGGGGTTACGGGGTACAATGAGCAGTTCTTC	CASSFSGVTGYNEQFF
-	-	TRBV12-5	13	TRBJ1-2	TGTGCTAGTGGTTTAGGGGGATTCTATGGCTACACCTTC	CASGLGGFYGYTF
few	TRBD2	TRBV7-2	14	TRBJ2-7	TGTGCCAGCAGCGAGGGGAGGGGCCCTTACGAGCAGTACTTC	CASSEGRGPYEQYF
few	-	TRBV7-2	14	TRBJ2-5	TGTGCCAGCAGCTTAGGCCCCGTCAGGGAGACCCAGTACTTC	CASSLGPVRETQYF
few	TRBD2	TRBV19	14	TRBJ2-7	TGTGCCAGTAGTATCCAGCGGGGGGACTACGAGCAGTACTTC	CASSIQRGDYEQYF
few	-	TRBV12-5	14	TRBJ2-1	TGTGCTAGTGGTTTGTGGCCTAGCATGGGTGAGCAGTTCTTC	CASGLWPSMGEQFF